Below, one T cell receptor (beta chain) is given with its context. Deletions cut 0 bases from V and 2 bases from J, with 2 bases between. Germline loops: CDR1 SGHTA, CDR2 FQGTGA. The CDR3 consists of 14 residues. RNA in amounts of roughly 0.5 to 1 ug was reverse transcribed with random hexamers. The authors amplified TCR beta CDR3 across 54 Vbeta and 13 Jbeta using immunoSEQ multiplex PCR. A single record per CDR3 protein comes from TCRdb applying MiXCR to the immunoSEQ multiplex PCR reads. The sample gives 150,000 to 200,000 distinct CDR3 sequences, 90% to 97% of which show up once; approximately 0.09% is in the top ten. This entry comes from a study of CD8 T cells in Susac syndrome. From blood CD8+ and CD4+ T cells, TCR beta sequences were generated. It was negative isolation that provided the CD8+ and CD4+ T cells, whereas TEMRA cells were enriched by FACS.

The sequenced sample consisted of CD4+ T cells from PBMCs. The receptor's source is a human donor with multiple sclerosis. The rearrangement uses TRBV7-3 and TRBJ2-6, with no clear D. CDR3 region: CASSLTPGANVLTF. CDR3 nucleotide sequence: TGTGCCAGCAGCTTAACCCCTGGGGCCAACGTCCTGACTTTC.